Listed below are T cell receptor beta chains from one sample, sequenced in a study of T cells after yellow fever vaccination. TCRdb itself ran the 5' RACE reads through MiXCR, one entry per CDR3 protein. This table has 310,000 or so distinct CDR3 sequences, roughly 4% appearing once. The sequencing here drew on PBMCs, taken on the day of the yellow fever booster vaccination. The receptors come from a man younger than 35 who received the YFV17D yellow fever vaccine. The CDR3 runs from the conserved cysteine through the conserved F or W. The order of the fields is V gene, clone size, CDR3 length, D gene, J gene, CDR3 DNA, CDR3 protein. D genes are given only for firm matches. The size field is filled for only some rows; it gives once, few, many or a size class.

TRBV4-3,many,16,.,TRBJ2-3,TGCGCCAGCAGCCAAGGTGGGGGGGCAGTATCAGATACGCAGTATTTT,CASSQGGGAVSDTQYF
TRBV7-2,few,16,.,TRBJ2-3,TGTGCCAGCAGCTCGGGTGGTTGGCGGAGCACAGATACGCAGTATTTT,CASSSGGWRSTDTQYF
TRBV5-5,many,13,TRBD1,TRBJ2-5,TGTGCCAGCACCATGGACAGGGGGGAGACCCAGTACTTC,CASTMDRGETQYF
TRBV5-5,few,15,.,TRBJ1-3,TGTGCCAGCAGCGTGGACAGACCGCCTGGAAACACCATATATTTT,CASSVDRPPGNTIYF
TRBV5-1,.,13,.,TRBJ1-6,TGCGCCAGCAGCATGGACAGTAATTCACCCCTCCACTTT,CASSMDSNSPLHF
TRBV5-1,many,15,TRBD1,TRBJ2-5,TGCGCCAGCAGTCCGACAGGGCGAGGGGAAGAGACCCAGTACTTC,CASSPTGRGEETQYF
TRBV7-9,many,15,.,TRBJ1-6,TGTGCCAGCAGCTCCTCCGGTGCTGAGAATTCACCCCTCCACTTT,CASSSSGAENSPLHF
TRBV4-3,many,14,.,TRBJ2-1,TGCGCCAGCAGCCAAGATCGGGGCCCCAATGAGCAGTTCTTC,CASSQDRGPNEQFF
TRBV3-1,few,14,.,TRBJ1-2,TGTGCCAGCAGCCTGAGAGATTATAACTATGGCTACACCTTC,CASSLRDYNYGYTF
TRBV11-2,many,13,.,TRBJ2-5,TGTGCCAGCAGCTTATTCTTTCAAGAGACCCAGTACTTC,CASSLFFQETQYF
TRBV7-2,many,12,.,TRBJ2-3,TGTGCCACTCACGGGGGGCGGGATACGCAGTATTTT,CATHGGRDTQYF
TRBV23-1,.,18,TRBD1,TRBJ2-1,TGCGCCAGCAGTCAATCGGCCGGTGAGGGGGCTTCCTACAATGAGCAGTTCTTC,CASSQSAGEGASYNEQFF
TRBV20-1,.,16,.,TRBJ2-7,TGCAGTGCTAGTTCCCCCGGGGGACAGCTTACTAACGAGCAGTACTTC,CSASSPGGQLTNEQYF
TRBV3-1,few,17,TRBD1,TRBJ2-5,TGTGCCAGCAGCCAAGACTATTTCCAGGGGGCACAAGAGACCCAGTACTTC,CASSQDYFQGAQETQYF
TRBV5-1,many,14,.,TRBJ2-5,TGCGCCAGCATCTCCGGGGACGGAGGGGAGACCCAGTACTTC,CASISGDGGETQYF
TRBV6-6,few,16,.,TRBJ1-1,TGTGCCAGCAGTTACGGGCGGGGGGGAATAAACACTGAAGCTTTCTTT,CASSYGRGGINTEAFF
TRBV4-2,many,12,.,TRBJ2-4,TGTGCCAGCAGCCTGGACAGAAACATTCAGTACTTC,CASSLDRNIQYF
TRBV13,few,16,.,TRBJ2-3,TGTGCCAGCAGCTCTAGCCTAATTTCTAGCACAGATACGCAGTATTTT,CASSSSLISSTDTQYF
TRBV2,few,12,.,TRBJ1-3,TGTGCCAGCAGTGGCGAAGGAAACACCATATATTTT,CASSGEGNTIYF
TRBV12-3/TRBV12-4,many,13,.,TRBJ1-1,TGTGCCAGCAGTTTGAGGAGGACGGGTGAAGCTTTCTTT,CASSLRRTGEAFF
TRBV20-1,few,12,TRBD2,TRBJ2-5,TGCAGTGTTAAGCGGGGAAAAGAGACCCAGTACTTC,CSVKRGKETQYF
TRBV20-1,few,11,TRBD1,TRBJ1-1,TGCAGTGCCGAGACAGGGGCTGAAGCTTTCTTT,CSAETGAEAFF
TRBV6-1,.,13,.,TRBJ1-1,TGTGCCAGCAGTGAAGTAGGGGCCACTGAAGCTTTCTTT,CASSEVGATEAFF
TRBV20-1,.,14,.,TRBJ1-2,TGCAGTGCTAGAGCGGGCAGGGGAACGAGGGGCTACACCTTC,CSARAGRGTRGYTF
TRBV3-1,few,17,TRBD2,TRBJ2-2,TGTGCCAGCAGCCAAGATGACGCGGGGGGGAACACCGGGGAGCTGTTTTTT,CASSQDDAGGNTGELFF
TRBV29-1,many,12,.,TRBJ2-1,TGCAGCGTTGAAGTTGCTTACAATGAGCAGTTCTTC,CSVEVAYNEQFF
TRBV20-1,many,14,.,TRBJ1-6,TGCAGTGCCCGGGGGGCCGCCTATAATTCACCCCTCCACTTT,CSARGAAYNSPLHF
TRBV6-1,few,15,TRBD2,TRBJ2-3,TGTGCCAGCAGTGACGGACTAGCGGGGCCAGATACGCAGTATTTT,CASSDGLAGPDTQYF
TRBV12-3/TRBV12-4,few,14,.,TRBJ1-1,TGTGCCAGCAGTCTAAGGAGGGAAGGCACTGAAGCTTTCTTT,CASSLRREGTEAFF
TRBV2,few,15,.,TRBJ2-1,TGTGCCAGCACAAGGGACTCCTCCTTCTTCGATGAGCAGTTCTTC,CASTRDSSFFDEQFF
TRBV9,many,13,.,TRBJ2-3,TGTGCCAGCAGCGTAGCGAGGGCAGATACGCAGTATTTT,CASSVARADTQYF
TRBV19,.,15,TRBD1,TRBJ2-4,TGTGCCAGTAGTATAGCAACAGGGGGCGATGACATTCAGTACTTC,CASSIATGGDDIQYF
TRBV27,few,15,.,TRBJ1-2,TGTGCCAGCAGTTCCGCGGACACAGCTAACTATGGCTACACCTTC,CASSSADTANYGYTF
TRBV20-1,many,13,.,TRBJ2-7,TGCAGTGCTAGACCAGCCTACGTATACGAGCAGTACTTC,CSARPAYVYEQYF
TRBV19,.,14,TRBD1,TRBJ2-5,TGTGCCAGTAGTCCTTCAGACAGGGAGGAGACCCAGTACTTC,CASSPSDREETQYF
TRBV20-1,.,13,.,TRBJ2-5,TGCAGTGCTAGACTGGGGCGGGAAGAGACCCAGTACTTC,CSARLGREETQYF
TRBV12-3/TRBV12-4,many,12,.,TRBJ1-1,TGTGCCAGCAGTCCGGGGCTCACTGAAGCTTTCTTT,CASSPGLTEAFF